This T cell receptor beta chain comes out of a study of blood T cells in healthy people across ages. CDR3 size: 16 residues. Trimming at V came to 0 bases and at J to 1 base, leaving 0 bases not matched to a gene. For the second PCR, which ran for roughly 7 to 11 cycles, a sample-barcoded 5' primer and a J-beta primer mix were used. TCRdb itself ran the 5' RACE reads through MiXCR, one entry per CDR3 protein. The data hold 600,000 to 900,000 distinct CDR3 sequences, with roughly 24% observed a single time. The donors, aged about 6 to 90, were healthy Caucasians from Russia. The same specimen was also included in a second study, on T cells of mothers and their children.

This TCR came from a boy younger than 18 in good health. The sequenced material came from blood. The genes are TRBV23-1 and TRBJ2-5; the match to TRBD1 covers 12 bases. TRBV23-1 falls under the ORF class, with uncertain function. The CDR3 sequence is CASSQSGQGAQETQYF. CDR3 nucleotide sequence: TGCGCCAGCAGTCAATCGGGACAGGGGGCCCAAGAGACCCAGTACTTC.